The 5 T cell receptor beta chains listed next were all sequenced from one sample in a study of T cells in Graves' hyperthyroidism and ophthalmopathy. TCR beta CDR3 regions were amplified from RNA. An initial round of RT-PCR targeting the TCR CDR3 relied on the HTBI primer set. Using its own MiXCR run on the multiplex PCR reads, TCRdb lists one record per CDR3 protein. The repertoire holds roughly 350,000 distinct CDR3 sequences, with approximately 15% as singletons. The sequenced sample consisted of blood. The receptors come from a woman in her thirties with Graves' hyperthyroidism.

This clonotype was observed a few times. V gene TRBV27 combines with J gene TRBJ1-1, with D unresolved. CDR3 length: 14 amino acids. The V end was cut by 2 bases, the J end by 14 bases, with 21 bases between. The germline V gene has CDR1 MNHEY and CDR2 SMNVEV (reference sequence). DNA of the CDR3: TGTGCCAGCAGTTTAGAGCCAAGCCCCACACGGGCGTTCTTT. This gives the protein CASSLEPSPTRAFF.

This clonotype came up many times. The J gene is TRBJ2-3, the V gene TRBV28, with a tentative D call TRBD2 (6 bases). Germline V gene data show CDR1 as MDHEN and CDR2 as SYDVKM. The CDR3 loop spans 16 amino acids. Trimming shortened V by 3 bases and J by 3 bases, and 16 bases separated the two germline ends. The CDR3 DNA is TGTGCCAGCAGTTTTCAAAGGACGGCGGGGACAGATACGCAGTATTTT. Protein product: CASSFQRTAGTDTQYF.

In this sample, this clonotype turned up many times. The V call is TRBV11-1, the J call TRBJ2-5; D might be TRBD1 or TRBD2, each matching 5 bases. Trimming took off 5 bases at V and 5 bases at J, with 15 bases between the two ends. The CDR3 sequence is 14 residues long. Germline V gene lookup returns CDR1 SGHAT and CDR2 FQDESV (reference sequence). The CDR3 DNA follows: TGTGCCAGCAGCCCCAGTGGGGACCTGGAGACCCAGTACTTC. Translating it yields CASSPSGDLETQYF.

At least ten counts were recorded for this clonotype. The chain joins TRBV2 to TRBJ2-3; 7 positions match TRBD1. The CDR3 is made up of 14 amino acids. CDR1 and CDR2 (germline): SNHLY, FYNNEI. V gave up 6 bases and J gave up 5 bases; unmatched junction bases: 8. The CDR3 coding sequence is TGTGCCAGCAGCGGACAGGCCGGTCTAGATACGCAGTATTTT. It encodes CASSGQAGLDTQYF.

With regard to this clonotype: A much larger clone is a single base away; this may be a read error. The rearrangement uses TRBV6-2 or TRBV6-3 and TRBJ1-1, with D possibly TRBD1 on 5 matching bases. This CDR3 is 13 amino acids long. V lost 4 bases, J lost 8 bases, and 14 bases lay in between. Germline lookup yields CDR1 MNHEY and CDR2 SVGEGT. CDR3 sequence: CASSCGKRGEAFF. The CDR3 DNA reads as TGTGCCAGCAGTTGCGGGAAAAGGGGAGAAGCTTTCTTT.